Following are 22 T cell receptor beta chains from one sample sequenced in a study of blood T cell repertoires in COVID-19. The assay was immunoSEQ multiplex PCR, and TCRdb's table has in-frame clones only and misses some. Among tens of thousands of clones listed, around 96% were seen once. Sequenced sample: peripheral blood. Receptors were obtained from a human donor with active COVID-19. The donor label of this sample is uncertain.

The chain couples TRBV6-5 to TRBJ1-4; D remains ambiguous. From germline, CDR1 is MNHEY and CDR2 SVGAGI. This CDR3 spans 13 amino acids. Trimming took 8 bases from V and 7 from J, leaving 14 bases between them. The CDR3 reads CASAKPGVEKLFF. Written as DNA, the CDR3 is TGTGCCAGCGCTAAGCCCGGGGTTGAAAAACTGTTTTTT.

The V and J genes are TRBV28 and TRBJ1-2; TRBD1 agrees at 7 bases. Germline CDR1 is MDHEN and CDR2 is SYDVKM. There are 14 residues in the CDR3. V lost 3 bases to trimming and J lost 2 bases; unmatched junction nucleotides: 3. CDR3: CASSFVGGNYGYTF. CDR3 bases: TGTGCCAGCAGTTTCGTAGGGGGCAACTATGGCTACACCTTC.

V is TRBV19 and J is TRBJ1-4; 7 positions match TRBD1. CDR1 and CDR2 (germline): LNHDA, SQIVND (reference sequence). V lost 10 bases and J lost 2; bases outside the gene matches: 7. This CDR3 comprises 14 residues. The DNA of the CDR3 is TGTGCCACCAGACAGGGTGGGACTAATGAAAAACTGTTTTTT. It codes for CATRQGGTNEKLFF.

CDR3 loop: CASSSRLGVAEQYF. Written as DNA, the CDR3 is TGTGCCAGCAGTTCTCGACTAGGAGTCGCCGAGCAGTACTTC. The chain combines TRBV27 with TRBJ2-7; possibly TRBD2 for D (6 bases). V lost 4 bases to trimming and J lost 6 bases, with 16 bases between them. In germline, CDR1 is MNHEY, CDR2 SMNVEV (reference sequence). The CDR3 is made up of 14 amino acids.

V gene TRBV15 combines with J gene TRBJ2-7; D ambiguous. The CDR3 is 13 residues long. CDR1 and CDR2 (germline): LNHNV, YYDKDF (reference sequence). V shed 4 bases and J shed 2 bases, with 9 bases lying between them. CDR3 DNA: TGTGCCACCAGCACGGGTAGTACCTACGAGCAGTACTTC. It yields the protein CATSTGSTYEQYF.

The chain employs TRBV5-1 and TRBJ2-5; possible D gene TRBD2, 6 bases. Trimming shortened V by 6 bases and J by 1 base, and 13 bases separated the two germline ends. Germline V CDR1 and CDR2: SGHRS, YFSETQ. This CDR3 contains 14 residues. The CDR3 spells CASKHGGTQETQYF. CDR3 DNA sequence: TGCGCCAGCAAGCATGGAGGGACCCAAGAGACCCAGTACTTC.

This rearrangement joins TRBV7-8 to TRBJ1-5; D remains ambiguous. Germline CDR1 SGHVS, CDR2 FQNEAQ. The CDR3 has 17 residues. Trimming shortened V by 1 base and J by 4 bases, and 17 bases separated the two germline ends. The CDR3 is CASSLVGIGSGNQPQHF. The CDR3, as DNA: TGTGCCAGCAGCTTAGTAGGTATAGGGTCGGGAAATCAGCCCCAGCATTTT. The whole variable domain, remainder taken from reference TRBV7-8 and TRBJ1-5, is GAGVSQSPRYKVAKRGQDVALRCDPISGHVSLFWYQQALGQGPEFLTYFQNEAQLDKSGLPSDRFFAERPEGSVSTLKIQRTQQEDSAVYLCASSLVGIGSGNQPQHFGDGTRLSIL.

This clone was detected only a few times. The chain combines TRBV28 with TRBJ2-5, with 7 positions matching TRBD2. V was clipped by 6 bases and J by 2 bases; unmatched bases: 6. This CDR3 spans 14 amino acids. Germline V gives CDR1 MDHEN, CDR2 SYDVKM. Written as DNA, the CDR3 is TGTGCCAGCAGCACCCCCGGGGGGCAAGAGACCCAGTACTTC. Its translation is CASSTPGGQETQYF. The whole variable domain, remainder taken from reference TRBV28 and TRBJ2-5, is DVKVTQSSRYLVKRTGEKVFLECVQDMDHENMFWYRQDPGLGLRLIYFSYDVKMKEKGDIPEGYSVSREKKERFSLILESASTNQTSMYLCASSTPGGQETQYFGPGTRLLVL.

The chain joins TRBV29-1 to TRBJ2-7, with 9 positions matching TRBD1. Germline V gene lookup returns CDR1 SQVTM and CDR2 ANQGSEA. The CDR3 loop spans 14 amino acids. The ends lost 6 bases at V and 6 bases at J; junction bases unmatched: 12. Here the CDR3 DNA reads TGCAGCGTCGTAGGGACAGGGAGGGTAGTCGAGCAGTACTTC. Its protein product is CSVVGTGRVVEQYF.

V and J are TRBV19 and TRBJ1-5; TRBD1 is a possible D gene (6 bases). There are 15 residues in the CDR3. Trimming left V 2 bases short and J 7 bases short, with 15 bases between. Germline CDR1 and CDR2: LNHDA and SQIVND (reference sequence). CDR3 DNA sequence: TGTGCCAGTAGTATAAGTGGGGGGGCGAAGCAGCCCCAGCATTTT. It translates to CASSISGGAKQPQHF. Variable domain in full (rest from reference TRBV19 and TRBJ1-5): DGGITQSPKYLFRKEGQNVTLSCEQNLNHDAMYWYRQDPGQGLRLIYYSQIVNDFQKGDIAEGYSVSREKKESFPLTVTSAQKNPTAFYLCASSISGGAKQPQHFGDGTRLSIL.

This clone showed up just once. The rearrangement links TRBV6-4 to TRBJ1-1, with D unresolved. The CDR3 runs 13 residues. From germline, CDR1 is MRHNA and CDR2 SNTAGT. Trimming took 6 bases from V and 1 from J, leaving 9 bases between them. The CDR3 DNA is TGTGCCAGCAGGATAGAAGAGAACACTGAAGCTTTCTTT. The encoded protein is CASRIEENTEAFF.

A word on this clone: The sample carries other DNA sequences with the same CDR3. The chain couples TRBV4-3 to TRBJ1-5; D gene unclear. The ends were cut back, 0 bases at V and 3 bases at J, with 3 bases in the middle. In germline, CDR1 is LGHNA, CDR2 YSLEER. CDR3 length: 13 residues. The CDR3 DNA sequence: TGCGCCAGCAGCCAAGATCTCAATCAGCCCCAGCATTTT. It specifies CASSQDLNQPQHF.

CDR3 sequence reads: CASSIKGRGNTEAFF. The CDR3, as DNA: TGTGCCAGTAGTATAAAAGGCAGGGGGAACACTGAAGCTTTCTTT. This chain joins TRBV19 and TRBJ1-1, with D maybe TRBD1 (6 bases). The CDR3 sequence is 15 residues long. Germline values: CDR1 LNHDA, CDR2 SQIVND (reference sequence). V lost 2 bases to trimming and J lost 1 base, with 11 bases between them.

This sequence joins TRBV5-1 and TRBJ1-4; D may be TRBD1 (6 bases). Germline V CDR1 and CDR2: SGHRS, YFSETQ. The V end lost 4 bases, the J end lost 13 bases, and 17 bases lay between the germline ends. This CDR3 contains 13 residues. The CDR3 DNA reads TGCGCCAGCAGCCCGGAAAGGGGAGGGGGACTGTTTTTT. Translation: CASSPERGGGLFF.

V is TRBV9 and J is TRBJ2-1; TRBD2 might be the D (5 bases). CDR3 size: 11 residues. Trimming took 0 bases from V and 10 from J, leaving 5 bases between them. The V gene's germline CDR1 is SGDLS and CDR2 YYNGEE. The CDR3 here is CASSVGGEQFF. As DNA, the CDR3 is TGTGCCAGCAGCGTAGGAGGGGAGCAGTTCTTC.

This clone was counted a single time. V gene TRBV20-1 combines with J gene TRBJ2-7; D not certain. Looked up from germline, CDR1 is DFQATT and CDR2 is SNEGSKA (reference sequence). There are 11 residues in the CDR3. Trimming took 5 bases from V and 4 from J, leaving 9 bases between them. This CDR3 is CSAGMEYEQYF. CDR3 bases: TGCAGTGCTGGCATGGAGTACGAGCAGTACTTC.

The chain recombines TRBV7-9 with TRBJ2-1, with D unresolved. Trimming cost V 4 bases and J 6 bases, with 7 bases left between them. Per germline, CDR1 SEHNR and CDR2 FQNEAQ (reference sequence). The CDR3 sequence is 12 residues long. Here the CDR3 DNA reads TGTGCCAGCAGCTCCTCGTCCAATGAGCAGTTCTTC. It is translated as CASSSSSNEQFF.

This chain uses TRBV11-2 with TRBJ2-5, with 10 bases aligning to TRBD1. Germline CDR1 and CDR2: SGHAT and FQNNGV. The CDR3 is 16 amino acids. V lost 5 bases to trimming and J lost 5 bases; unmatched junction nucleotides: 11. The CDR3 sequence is CASSPLRQGAEETQYF. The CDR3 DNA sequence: TGTGCCAGCAGCCCTCTACGACAGGGGGCAGAGGAGACCCAGTACTTC.

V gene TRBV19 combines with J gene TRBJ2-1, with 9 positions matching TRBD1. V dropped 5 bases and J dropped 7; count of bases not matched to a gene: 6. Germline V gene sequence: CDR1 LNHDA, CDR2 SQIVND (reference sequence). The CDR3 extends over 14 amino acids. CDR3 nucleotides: TGTGCCAGTAGTGCTAGTGACAGGGGGAATGAGCAGTTCTTC. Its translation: CASSASDRGNEQFF.

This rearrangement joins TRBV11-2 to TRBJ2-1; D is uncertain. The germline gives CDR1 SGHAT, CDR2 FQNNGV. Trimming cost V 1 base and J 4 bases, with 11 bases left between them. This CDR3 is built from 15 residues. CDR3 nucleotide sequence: TGTGCCAGCAGCTTAGGTGGTACAGAGTACAATGAGCAGTTCTTC. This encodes CASSLGGTEYNEQFF.

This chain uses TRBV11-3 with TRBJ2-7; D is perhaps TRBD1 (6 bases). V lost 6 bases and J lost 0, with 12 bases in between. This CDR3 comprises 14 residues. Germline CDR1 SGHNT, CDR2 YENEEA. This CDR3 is CASSRDTLSYEQYF. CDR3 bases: TGTGCCAGCAGTCGGGACACACTCTCCTACGAGCAGTACTTC.

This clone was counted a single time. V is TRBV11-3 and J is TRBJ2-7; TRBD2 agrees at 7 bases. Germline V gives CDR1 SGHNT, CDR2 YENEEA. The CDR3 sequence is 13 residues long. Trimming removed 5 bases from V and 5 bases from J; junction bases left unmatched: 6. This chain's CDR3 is CASSPAGGNEQYF. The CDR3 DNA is TGTGCCAGCAGCCCCGCCGGGGGGAACGAGCAGTACTTC. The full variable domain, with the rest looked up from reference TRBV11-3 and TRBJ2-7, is EAGVVQSPRYKIIEKKQPVAFWCNPISGHNTLYWYLQNLGQGPELLIRYENEEAVDDSQLPKDRFSAERLKGVDSTLKIQPAELGDSAVYLCASSPAGGNEQYFGPGTRLTVT.